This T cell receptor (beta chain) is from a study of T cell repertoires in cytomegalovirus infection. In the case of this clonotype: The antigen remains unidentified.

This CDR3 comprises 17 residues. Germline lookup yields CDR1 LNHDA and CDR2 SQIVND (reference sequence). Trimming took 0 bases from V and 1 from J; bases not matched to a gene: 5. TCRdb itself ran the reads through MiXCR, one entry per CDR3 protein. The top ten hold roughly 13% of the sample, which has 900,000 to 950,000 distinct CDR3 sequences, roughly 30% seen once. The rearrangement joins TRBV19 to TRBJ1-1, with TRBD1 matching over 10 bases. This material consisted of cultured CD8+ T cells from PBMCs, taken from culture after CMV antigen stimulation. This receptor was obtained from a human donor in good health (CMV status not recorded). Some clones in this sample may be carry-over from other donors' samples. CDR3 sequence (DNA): TGTGCCAGTAGTATAGATGGGACAGGGGCGAAGAACACTGAAGCTTTCTTT. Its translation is CASSIDGTGAKNTEAFF.